Following are 26 T cell receptor beta chains from one sample sequenced in a study of control samples from healthy donors and cancer patients (dated by TCRdb to 2020 to 2021). The library came from the immunoSEQ multiplex PCR assay. Sourced from immuneACCESS, this table was stored by TCRdb with only in-frame sequences that have V and J called. A share of the clones is absent; for the studies checked, an unresolved V gene accounts for under half, and the remainder has no known explanation. The sample profile shows about 70,000 clones; about 95% of them were found once. Clones ranked in the top ten supply approximately 3% of the sample. Sequenced sample: blood. The receptor source for this set is a woman in her twenties or thirties in good health.

The chain combines TRBV5-6 with TRBJ1-4; possibly TRBD1 for D (6 bases). V was trimmed by 5 bases and J by 3 bases, leaving 14 bases between them. Germline CDR1 reads SGHDT; CDR2 reads YYEEEE. This CDR3 is built from 15 residues. CDR3 protein: CASSTTRGSNEKLFF. CDR3 sequence (DNA): TGTGCCAGCAGTACCACCAGGGGTTCTAATGAAAAACTGTTTTTT.

The chain has TRBV6-5 and TRBJ2-5, with D possibly TRBD1 on 5 matching bases. The CDR3 covers 14 residues. Germline-derived CDR1 and CDR2 are MNHEY and SVGAGI. Trimming stripped 7 bases from V and 3 bases from J, with 15 bases between. The CDR3 loop is CASKLLSREETQYF. CDR3 in DNA: TGTGCCAGCAAACTCCTTAGCAGGGAAGAGACCCAGTACTTC.

CDR3 bases: TGTGCCAATCCGCACTACGAGCAGTACTTC. It yields the protein CANPHYEQYF. The chain couples TRBV19 to TRBJ2-7, with no clear D. Germline V gives CDR1 LNHDA, CDR2 SQIVND (reference sequence). CDR3 length equals 10 residues. With 10 bases removed from V and 3 bases from J, the gap between germline ends came to 7 bases.

The rearrangement links TRBV5-5 to TRBJ2-5; tentative D call: TRBD1 (6 bases). V was cut by 2 bases and J by 2 bases, with 10 bases left in between. Germline CDR1 reads SGHKS; CDR2 reads YYEKEE (reference sequence). The CDR3 covers 14 residues. CDR3 nucleotides: TGTGCCAGCAGCTTCTCTACAGGGCAAGAGACCCAGTACTTC. Translation gives CASSFSTGQETQYF.

V is TRBV24-1 and J is TRBJ2-2; the D is unclear. This CDR3 is built from 17 residues. Per germline, CDR1 KGHDR and CDR2 SFDVKD. V lost 2 bases to trimming and J lost 1 base, with 13 bases between them. CDR3 sequence (DNA): TGTGCCACCAGTGATTACCTCTCGAGTGGGAACACCGGGGAGCTGTTTTTT. The encoded protein is CATSDYLSSGNTGELFF.

The J gene is TRBJ1-5, the V gene TRBV28, with TRBD1 as a possible D gene (6 bases). V lost 9 bases and J 7 bases, leaving 19 bases between the germline ends. CDR1 and CDR2 (germline): MDHEN, SYDVKM. The CDR3 extends over 14 amino acids. CDR3 coding DNA: TGTGCCAGTAAAGTAACAGGGAGGGACCAGCCCCAGCATTTT. It translates to CASKVTGRDQPQHF. The full variable domain, rest sourced from reference TRBV28 and TRBJ1-5, is DVKVTQSSRYLVKRTGEKVFLECVQDMDHENMFWYRQDPGLGLRLIYFSYDVKMKEKGDIPEGYSVSREKKERFSLILESASTNQTSMYLCASKVTGRDQPQHFGDGTRLSIL.

J is TRBJ1-5 and V is TRBV2; the D gene is possibly TRBD1 (6 bases). Trimming left V 6 bases short and J 6 bases short, with 15 bases between. The germline V gene encodes CDR1 SNHLY and CDR2 FYNNEI. There are 14 residues in the CDR3. The chain's CDR3 is CASRERTVVQPQHF. As DNA, the CDR3 is TGTGCCAGCAGGGAAAGGACAGTGGTTCAGCCCCAGCATTTT.

The chain joins TRBV9 to TRBJ1-2; no reliable D call. The CDR3 is 9 residues long. V shed 6 bases and J shed 8 bases, with 5 bases lying between them. Per the germline V gene, CDR1 is SGDLS and CDR2 is YYNGEE. CDR3 bases: TGTGCCAGCAAGGAAGGCTACACCTTC. Its translation is CASKEGYTF. Drawing the rest from reference TRBV9 and TRBJ1-2, the complete variable domain is DSGVTQTPKHLITATGQRVTLRCSPRSGDLSVYWYQQSLDQGLQFLIQYYNGEERAKGNILERFSAQQFPDLHSELNLSSLELGDSALYFCASKEGYTFGSGTRLTVV.

The chain is built from TRBV15 and TRBJ2-5; 9 bases are a match to TRBD1. The V and J ends lost 3 bases and 3 bases, in that order; junction bases with no gene match: 8. Germline values: CDR1 LNHNV, CDR2 YYDKDF (reference sequence). This CDR3 region has 16 residues. CDR3 in DNA: TGTGCCACCAGCAGTGATCGGGGACAGGGAGAAGAGACCCAGTACTTC. It codes for CATSSDRGQGEETQYF.

The rearrangement links TRBV7-3 to TRBJ2-3; TRBD2 agrees at 7 bases. The CDR3 contains 14 residues. CDR1 SGHTA and CDR2 FQGTGA come from the germline V gene. The V segment lost 2 bases and the J segment 1 base; nucleotides outside the gene matches: 0. Written as DNA, the CDR3 is TGTGCCAGCAGCTTAGCGGGGGGCACAGATACGCAGTATTTT. Protein product: CASSLAGGTDTQYF.

This clone showed up just once. The chain joins TRBV6-5 to TRBJ2-5; D not certain. Per germline, CDR1 MNHEY and CDR2 SVGAGI. V lost 0 bases to trimming and J lost 5 bases, with 7 bases between them. The CDR3 extends over 13 amino acids. This CDR3 reads CASSYSSFETQYF. The CDR3 nucleotides are TGTGCCAGCAGTTACTCCTCGTTCGAGACCCAGTACTTC.

This clone was seen more than once but under ten times. The rearrangement uses TRBV6-9 and TRBJ1-4; no firm D call. The CDR3 loop spans 10 amino acids. V shed 7 bases and J shed 7 bases, with 4 bases lying between them. The germline CDR1 and CDR2 sequences are MNHGY and SVAAGI. For the CDR3, the DNA is TGTGCCAGCATTAGTGAAAAACTGTTTTTT. Protein sequence: CASISEKLFF.

The chain is built from TRBV12-1 and TRBJ2-7; the DNA was not used to check the table's D call, TRBD1. TRBV12-1 is assigned pseudogene status. The CDR3 totals 14 residues. CDR3 DNA: TGTGCCAGCATCCACAGGGACCCGACCTACGAGCAGTACGTC. As protein: CASIHRDPTYEQYV.

The chain couples TRBV10-1 to TRBJ1-2, with TRBD1 identical over 9 bases. The CDR3 is 13 amino acids. J lost 8 bases, V lost 5 bases, and 6 bases had no gene match. Germline V CDR1 and CDR2: WNHNN, SYGVQD (reference sequence). For the CDR3, the DNA is TGCGCCAGCAGTCCGGACAGGGGAAGCGGCTACACCTTC. This encodes CASSPDRGSGYTF.

This clone has a single count. V and J are TRBV11-1 and TRBJ2-7, with 9 bases that match TRBD2. V lost 5 bases, J lost 2 bases, and 7 bases stayed unmatched. This CDR3 has 15 amino acids. Germline values: CDR1 SGHAT, CDR2 FQDESV (reference sequence). The CDR3 nucleotides are TGTGCCAGCAGCCAAAAAGCGGGGGGAACCTACGAGCAGTACGTC. This gives the protein CASSQKAGGTYEQYV.

The V call is TRBV7-8, the J call TRBJ2-2; the D is unclear. Germline V gene sequence: CDR1 SGHVS, CDR2 FQNEAQ. This CDR3 comprises 14 residues. The V gene lost 3 bases and the J gene lost 6 bases, with 11 bases spanning the gap. The CDR3 DNA is TGTGCCAGCAGCTTCGGTCCAGGCCCCGGGGAGCTGTTTTTT. Its translation is CASSFGPGPGELFF.

This rearrangement joins TRBV9 to TRBJ2-1; 9 bases match TRBD2. Germline trimming cut 0 bases from V and 4 bases from J; bases unmatched to any gene: 5. The CDR3 extends over 16 amino acids. Germline V gene data show CDR1 as SGDLS and CDR2 as YYNGEE. CDR3 nucleotide sequence: TGTGCCAGCAGCGTAGGTGCGGGGGGGAATTACAATGAGCAGTTCTTC. It specifies CASSVGAGGNYNEQFF.

This clone showed up just once. V is TRBV19 and J is TRBJ2-1; D gene uncertain. The CDR3 is 13 amino acids. Germline V CDR1 and CDR2: LNHDA, SQIVND (reference sequence). Trimming removed 4 bases at V and 4 bases at J, with 8 bases between. The CDR3 DNA reads TGTGCCAGTAGTAAAACCCCATACAATGAGCAGTTCTTC. Translating gives CASSKTPYNEQFF.

The V and J genes are TRBV27 and TRBJ1-5; no definite D call. CDR1 is MNHEY and CDR2 is SMNVEV in the germline V gene (reference sequence). The CDR3 runs 15 residues. V shed 6 bases and J shed 0 bases, with 12 bases lying between them. The CDR3 coding sequence is TGTGCCAGCAGGGCGAGAGACTATAGCAATCAGCCCCAGCATTTT. It translates to CASRARDYSNQPQHF.

This chain joins TRBV9 and TRBJ2-5; the match to TRBD2 covers 11 bases. There are 15 residues in the CDR3. Germline CDR1 is SGDLS and CDR2 is YYNGEE. Trimming at V came to 2 bases and at J to 4 bases, leaving 4 bases not matched to a gene. CDR3 sequence reads: CASSVGTSGSETQYF. CDR3 bases: TGTGCCAGCAGCGTGGGGACTAGCGGCTCAGAGACCCAGTACTTC.

The chain recombines TRBV28 with TRBJ2-1; D is undetermined. Per the germline V gene, CDR1 is MDHEN and CDR2 is SYDVKM. V was clipped by 4 bases and J by 8 bases, with 9 bases between them. The length of the CDR3 is 12 residues. The DNA of the CDR3 is TGTGCCAGCAGTTCCCTAGGCTATGAGCAGTTCTTC. This sequence encodes CASSSLGYEQFF.

The J gene is TRBJ1-6, the V gene TRBV6-6; 8 bases match TRBD1. V dropped 5 bases and J dropped 8; count of bases not matched to a gene: 17. The length of the CDR3 is 18 residues. In germline, CDR1 is MNHNY, CDR2 SVGAGI (reference sequence). This chain's CDR3 is CASSRTRTGRSVDSPLHF. Written as DNA, the CDR3 is TGTGCCAGCAGTCGAACTCGGACAGGGCGGTCAGTGGATTCACCCCTCCACTTT.

The V and J genes are TRBV29-1 and TRBJ2-2; the match to TRBD2 covers 7 bases. The V segment lost 7 bases and the J segment 6 bases; nucleotides outside the gene matches: 8. The CDR3 loop spans 13 amino acids. CDR1 SQVTM and CDR2 ANQGSEA come from the germline V gene. CDR3 sequence reads: CSAKRGGAGELFF. The CDR3, as DNA: TGCAGCGCCAAGCGGGGTGGGGCCGGGGAGCTGTTTTTT.

The V and J genes are TRBV4-2 and TRBJ1-5; D is possibly TRBD1 (5 bases). V was cut by 3 bases and J by 6 bases, with 12 bases left in between. Germline lookup yields CDR1 LGHNA and CDR2 YNFKEQ. The CDR3 is 14 residues long. The CDR3 here is CASSQGEEGQPQHF. Written as DNA, the CDR3 is TGTGCCAGCAGCCAGGGGGAGGAGGGTCAGCCCCAGCATTTT.

This clone was counted a single time. CDR3 DNA sequence: TGCGCCAGCAGCGCATCAGCGGGGGGGGCCTCTGGGGCCAACGTCCTGACTTTC. Residues: CASSASAGGASGANVLTF. V and J are TRBV4-1 and TRBJ2-6; 10 bases are a match to TRBD2. Germline values: CDR1 MGHRA, CDR2 YSYEKL. With V trimmed by 5 bases and J by 0 bases, 7 bases remained unmatched. The CDR3 loop spans 18 amino acids.

This clone was picked up a small number of times. This chain connects TRBV3-1 (or the pseudogene TRBV3-2) to TRBJ1-1; no definite D call. This CDR3 region has 12 residues. V shed 5 bases and J shed 5 bases, with 9 bases lying between them. Germline loops: CDR1 LGHDT, CDR2 YNNKEL (reference sequence). The CDR3 protein is CASSDRETEAFF. In DNA, the CDR3 is TGTGCCAGCAGCGACCGCGAGACTGAAGCTTTCTTT.